Below, one T cell receptor (beta chain) is given with its context. The CDR3 length is 15 residues. CDR1 is MDHEN, CDR2 SYDVKM, per germline. V was clipped by 10 bases and J by 4 bases; unmatched bases: 11. The source of the sample is a study of identical twins. Carrying unique molecular identifiers, the cDNA also gained a universal primer site through template switching. One entry per CDR3 protein results from TCRdb running MiXCR on the 5' RACE reads. The profile covers nearly 900,000 distinct CDR3 sequences, with roughly an eighth appearing a single time and about 1.5% taken by the ten largest. These sequences were also reported in another study, on yellow fever vaccine responses in identical twins.

The V and J genes are TRBV28 and TRBJ1-1; TRBD1 agrees at 11 bases. Sequences were obtained from PBMCs. The TCR was taken from a woman aged 18-29 years in good health. The CDR3: CATTRTGGLLTEAFF. CDR3 in DNA: TGTGCCACCACCAGGACAGGGGGCCTCCTCACTGAAGCTTTCTTT.